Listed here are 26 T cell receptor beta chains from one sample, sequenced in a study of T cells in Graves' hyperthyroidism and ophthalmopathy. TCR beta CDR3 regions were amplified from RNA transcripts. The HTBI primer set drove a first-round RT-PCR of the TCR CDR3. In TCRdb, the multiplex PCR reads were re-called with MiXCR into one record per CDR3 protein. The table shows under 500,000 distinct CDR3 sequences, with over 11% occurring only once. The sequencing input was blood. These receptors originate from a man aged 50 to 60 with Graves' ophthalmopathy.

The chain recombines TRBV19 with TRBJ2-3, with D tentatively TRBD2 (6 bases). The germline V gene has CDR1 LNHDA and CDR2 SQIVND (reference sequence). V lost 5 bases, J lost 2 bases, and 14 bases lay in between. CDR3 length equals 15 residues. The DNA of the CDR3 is TGTGCCAGTAGTCAACGGGACTTACCCACAGATACGCAGTATTTT. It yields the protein CASSQRDLPTDTQYF. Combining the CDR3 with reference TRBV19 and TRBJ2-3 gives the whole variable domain DGGITQSPKYLFRKEGQNVTLSCEQNLNHDAMYWYRQDPGQGLRLIYYSQIVNDFQKGDIAEGYSVSREKKESFPLTVTSAQKNPTAFYLCASSQRDLPTDTQYFGPGTRLTVL.

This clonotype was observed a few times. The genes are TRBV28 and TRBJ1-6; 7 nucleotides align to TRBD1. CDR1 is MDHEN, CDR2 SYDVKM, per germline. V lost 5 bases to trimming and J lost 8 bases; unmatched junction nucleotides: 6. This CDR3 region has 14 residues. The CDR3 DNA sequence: TGTGCCAGCAGTACTTGGACAGGAGATTCACCCCTCCACTTT. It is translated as CASSTWTGDSPLHF.

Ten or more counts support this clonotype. The CDR3 DNA is TGTGCCACCAGCGGGGGACTAGCGGGAAAGTATGAGCAGTTCTTC. Translated: CATSGGLAGKYEQFF. This rearrangement joins TRBV15 to TRBJ2-1; 13 bases agree with TRBD2. V shed 5 bases and J 8 bases; nucleotides not matched to a gene: 6. Per germline, CDR1 LNHNV and CDR2 YYDKDF (reference sequence). The CDR3 has 15 amino acids.

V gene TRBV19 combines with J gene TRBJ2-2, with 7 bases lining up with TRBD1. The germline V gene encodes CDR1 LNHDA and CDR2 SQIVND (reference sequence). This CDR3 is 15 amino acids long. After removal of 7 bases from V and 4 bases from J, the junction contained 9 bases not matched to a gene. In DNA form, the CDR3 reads TGTGCCAGTAATACCGGGACAGAGATCACCGGGGAGCTGTTTTTT. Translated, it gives CASNTGTEITGELFF.

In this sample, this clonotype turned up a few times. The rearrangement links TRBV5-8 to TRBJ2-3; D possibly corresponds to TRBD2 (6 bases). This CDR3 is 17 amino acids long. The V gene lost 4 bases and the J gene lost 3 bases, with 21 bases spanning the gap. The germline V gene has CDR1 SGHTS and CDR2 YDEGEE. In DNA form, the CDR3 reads TGTGCCAGCAGCCCGGGGGTAGCCGGGGGAGGAACAGATACGCAGTATTTT. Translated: CASSPGVAGGGTDTQYF.

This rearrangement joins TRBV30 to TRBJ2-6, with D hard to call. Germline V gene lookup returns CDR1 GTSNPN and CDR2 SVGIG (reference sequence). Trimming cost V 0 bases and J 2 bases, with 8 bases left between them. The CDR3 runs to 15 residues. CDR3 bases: TGTGCCTGGAGTGTTGGCCGGGCTGGGGCCAACGTCCTGACTTTC. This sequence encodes CAWSVGRAGANVLTF.

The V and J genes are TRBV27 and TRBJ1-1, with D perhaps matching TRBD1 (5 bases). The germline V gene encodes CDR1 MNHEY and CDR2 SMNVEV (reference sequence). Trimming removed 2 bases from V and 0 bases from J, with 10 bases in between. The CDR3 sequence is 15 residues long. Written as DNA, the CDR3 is TGTGCCAGCAGTTTACCAGGCAGGGTGAACACTGAAGCTTTCTTT. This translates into CASSLPGRVNTEAFF.

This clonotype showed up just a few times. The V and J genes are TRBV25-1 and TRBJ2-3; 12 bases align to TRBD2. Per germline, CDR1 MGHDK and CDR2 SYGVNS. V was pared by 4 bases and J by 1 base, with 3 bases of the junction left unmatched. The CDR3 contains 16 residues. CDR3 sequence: CASSALAGGGTDTQYF. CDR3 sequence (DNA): TGTGCCAGCAGTGCACTAGCGGGGGGTGGCACAGATACGCAGTATTTT.

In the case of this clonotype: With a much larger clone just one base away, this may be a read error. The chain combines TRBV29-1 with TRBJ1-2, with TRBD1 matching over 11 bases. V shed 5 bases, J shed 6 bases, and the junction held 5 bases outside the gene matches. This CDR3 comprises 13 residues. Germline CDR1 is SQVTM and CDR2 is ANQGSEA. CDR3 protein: CSVRDRGIDGYTF. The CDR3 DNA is TGCAGCGTTAGGGACAGGGGGATCGATGGCTACACCTTC.

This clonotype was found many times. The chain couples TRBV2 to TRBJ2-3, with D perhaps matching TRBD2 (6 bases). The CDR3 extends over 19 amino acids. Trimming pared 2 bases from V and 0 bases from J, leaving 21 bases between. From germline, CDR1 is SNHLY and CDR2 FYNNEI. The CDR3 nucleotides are TGTGCCAGCAGTGAAAATGGCCCTTATCGGGCGGGAAGCACAGATACGCAGTATTTT. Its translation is CASSENGPYRAGSTDTQYF.

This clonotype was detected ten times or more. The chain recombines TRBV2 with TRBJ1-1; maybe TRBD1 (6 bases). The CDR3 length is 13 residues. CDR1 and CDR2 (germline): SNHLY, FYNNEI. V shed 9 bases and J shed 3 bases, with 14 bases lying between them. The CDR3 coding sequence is TGTGCCAGAACAGGGTCTTCGGACACTGAAGCTTTCTTT. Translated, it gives CARTGSSDTEAFF. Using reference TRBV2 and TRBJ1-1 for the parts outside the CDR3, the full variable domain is EPEVTQTPSHQVTQMGQEVILRCVPISNHLYFYWYRQILGQKVEFLVSFYNNEISEKSEIFDDQFSVERPDGSNFTLKIRSTKLEDSAMYFCARTGSSDTEAFFGQGTRLTVV.

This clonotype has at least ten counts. The DNA of the CDR3 is TGCAGCGTTGGGGACAGGGGTAGCACTGAAGCTTTCTTT. Protein: CSVGDRGSTEAFF. The chain carries TRBV29-1 and TRBJ1-1, with 10 bases that match TRBD1. Germline trimming cut 4 bases from V and 4 bases from J; bases unmatched to any gene: 3. Germline V gene lookup returns CDR1 SQVTM and CDR2 ANQGSEA. This CDR3 is built from 13 residues.

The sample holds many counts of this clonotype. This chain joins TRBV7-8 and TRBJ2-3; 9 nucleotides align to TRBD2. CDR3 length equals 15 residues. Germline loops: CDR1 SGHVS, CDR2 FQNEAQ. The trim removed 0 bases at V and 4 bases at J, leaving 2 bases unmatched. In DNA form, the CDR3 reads TGTGCCAGCAGCTTAGCTAGCGGGAGCTCAGATACGCAGTATTTT. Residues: CASSLASGSSDTQYF.

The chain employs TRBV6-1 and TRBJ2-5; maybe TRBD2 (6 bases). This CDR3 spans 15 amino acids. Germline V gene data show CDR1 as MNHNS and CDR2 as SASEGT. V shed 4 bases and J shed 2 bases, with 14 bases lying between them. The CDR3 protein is CASSAPGTPQETQYF. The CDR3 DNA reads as TGTGCCAGCAGTGCGCCCGGGACTCCTCAAGAGACCCAGTACTTC.

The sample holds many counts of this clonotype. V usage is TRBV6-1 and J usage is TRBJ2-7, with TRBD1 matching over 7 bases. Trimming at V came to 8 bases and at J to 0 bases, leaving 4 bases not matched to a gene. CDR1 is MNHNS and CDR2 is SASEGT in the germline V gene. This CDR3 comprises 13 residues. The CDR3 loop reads CASGTAFSYEQYF. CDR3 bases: TGTGCCAGCGGGACAGCATTCTCCTACGAGCAGTACTTC.

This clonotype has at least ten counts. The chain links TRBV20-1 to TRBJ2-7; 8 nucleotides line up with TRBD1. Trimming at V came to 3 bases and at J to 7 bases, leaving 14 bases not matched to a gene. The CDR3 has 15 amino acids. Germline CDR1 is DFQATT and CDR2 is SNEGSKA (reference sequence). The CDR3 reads CSASSPQGARKEQYF. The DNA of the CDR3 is TGCAGTGCTAGCTCTCCCCAGGGGGCGCGCAAGGAGCAGTACTTC.

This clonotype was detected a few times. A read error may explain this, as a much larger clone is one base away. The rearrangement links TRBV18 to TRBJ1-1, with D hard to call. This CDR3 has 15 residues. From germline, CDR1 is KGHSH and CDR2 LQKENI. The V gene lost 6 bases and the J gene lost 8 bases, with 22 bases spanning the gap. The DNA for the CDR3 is TGTGCCAGCTCTCAGGAGGAACAGCGAGCACCGGAAGCTTTCTTT. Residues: CASSQEEQRAPEAFF.

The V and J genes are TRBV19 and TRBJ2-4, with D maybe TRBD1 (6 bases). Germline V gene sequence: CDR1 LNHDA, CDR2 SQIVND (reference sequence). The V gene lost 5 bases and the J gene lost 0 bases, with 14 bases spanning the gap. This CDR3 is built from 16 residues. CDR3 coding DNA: TGTGCCAGTAGTGTTACAGGGTCGGCAGCCAAAAACATTCAGTACTTC. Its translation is CASSVTGSAAKNIQYF. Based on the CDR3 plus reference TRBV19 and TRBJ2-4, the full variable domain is DGGITQSPKYLFRKEGQNVTLSCEQNLNHDAMYWYRQDPGQGLRLIYYSQIVNDFQKGDIAEGYSVSREKKESFPLTVTSAQKNPTAFYLCASSVTGSAAKNIQYFGAGTRLSVL.

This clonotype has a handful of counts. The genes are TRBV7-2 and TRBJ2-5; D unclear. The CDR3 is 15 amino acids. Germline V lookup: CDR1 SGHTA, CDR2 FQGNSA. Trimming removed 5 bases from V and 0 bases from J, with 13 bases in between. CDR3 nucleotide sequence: TGTGCCAGCAGCCCCCCCTTTGCGTACCAAGAGACCCAGTACTTC. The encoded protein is CASSPPFAYQETQYF.

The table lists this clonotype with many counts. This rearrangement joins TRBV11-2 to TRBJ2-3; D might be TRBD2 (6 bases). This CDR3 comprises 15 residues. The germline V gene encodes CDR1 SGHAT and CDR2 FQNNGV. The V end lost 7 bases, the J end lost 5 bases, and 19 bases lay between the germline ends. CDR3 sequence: CASTFQDGGIDTQYF. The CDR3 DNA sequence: TGTGCCAGCACCTTTCAGGACGGGGGAATAGATACGCAGTATTTT.

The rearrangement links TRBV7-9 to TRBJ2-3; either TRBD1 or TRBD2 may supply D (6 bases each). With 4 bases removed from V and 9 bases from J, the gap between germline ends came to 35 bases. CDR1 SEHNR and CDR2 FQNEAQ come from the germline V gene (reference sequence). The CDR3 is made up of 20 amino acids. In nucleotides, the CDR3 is TGTGCCAGCAGCTCCCTAGGGGGAGCATGGGCCAGGCTAAGGGAGGCGACGCAGTATTTT. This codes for CASSSLGGAWARLREATQYF.

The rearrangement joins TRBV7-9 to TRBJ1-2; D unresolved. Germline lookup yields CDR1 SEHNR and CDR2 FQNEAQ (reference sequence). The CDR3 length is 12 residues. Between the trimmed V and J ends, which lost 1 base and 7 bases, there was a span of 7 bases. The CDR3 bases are TGTGCCAGCAGCTTAGAATTGTTTGGCTACACCTTC. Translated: CASSLELFGYTF.

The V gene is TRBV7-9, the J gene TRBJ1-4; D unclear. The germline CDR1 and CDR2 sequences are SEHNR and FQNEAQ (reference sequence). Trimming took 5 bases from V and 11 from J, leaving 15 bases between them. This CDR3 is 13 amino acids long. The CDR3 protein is CASSPGGQQKLFF. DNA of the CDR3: TGTGCCAGCAGCCCCGGCGGCCAGCAGAAACTGTTTTTT.

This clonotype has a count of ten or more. The CDR3 DNA sequence: TGCGCCAGCAGCCGGACGGACAGGACCGGAGATACGCAGTATTTT. This codes for CASSRTDRTGDTQYF. V gene TRBV5-1 combines with J gene TRBJ2-3; 7 nucleotides match TRBD1. In germline, CDR1 is SGHRS, CDR2 YFSETQ. The CDR3 runs 15 residues. Unmatched junction bases numbered 10, after V lost 4 bases and J lost 5 bases.

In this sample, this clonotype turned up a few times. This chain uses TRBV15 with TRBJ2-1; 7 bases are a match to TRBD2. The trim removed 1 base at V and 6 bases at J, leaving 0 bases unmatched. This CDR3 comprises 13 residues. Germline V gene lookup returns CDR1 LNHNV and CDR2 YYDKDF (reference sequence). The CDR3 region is CATSRGTSNEQFF. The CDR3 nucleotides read TGTGCCACCAGCAGAGGGACTAGCAATGAGCAGTTCTTC.

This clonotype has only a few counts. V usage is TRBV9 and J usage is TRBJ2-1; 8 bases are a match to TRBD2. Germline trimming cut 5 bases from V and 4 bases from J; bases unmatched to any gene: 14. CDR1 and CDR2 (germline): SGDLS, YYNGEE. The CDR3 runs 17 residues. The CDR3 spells CASSGGSGSRPYNEQFF. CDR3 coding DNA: TGTGCCAGCAGTGGCGGGAGCGGGAGCCGACCTTACAATGAGCAGTTCTTC.